The clone carrying this T cell receptor (beta chain) was seen ten or more times. Its target is not known. As it was prepared, the TCRbeta library received unique molecular identifiers. Via MiXCR, TCRdb re-called the PCR reads, giving one row per CDR3 protein. The table shows approximately 650,000 distinct CDR3 sequences, with under 15% occurring only once. This sample is part of a study of T-cell reconstitution after alpha-beta-depleted transplantation in children. The CDR3 contains 15 residues. Trimming stripped 2 bases from V and 3 bases from J, with 13 bases between. The germline V gene has CDR1 SGHTA and CDR2 FQGNSA. Study-level findings and limits: By one year post-transplant, T-cell counts and diversity largely arose from T cells that were newly produced.

V and J are TRBV7-2 and TRBJ1-1; maybe TRBD1 (6 bases). The sample was PBMCs, taken before TCRalphabeta/CD19-depleted stem cell transplant. The sequence was obtained from a girl aged 2-10 years with congenital amegakaryocytic thrombocytopenia, due to receive a stem cell transplant. The CDR3 bases are TGTGCCAGCAGCTTACGTCCAGGGGAGGACACTGAAGCTTTCTTT. Translated, it gives CASSLRPGEDTEAFF.